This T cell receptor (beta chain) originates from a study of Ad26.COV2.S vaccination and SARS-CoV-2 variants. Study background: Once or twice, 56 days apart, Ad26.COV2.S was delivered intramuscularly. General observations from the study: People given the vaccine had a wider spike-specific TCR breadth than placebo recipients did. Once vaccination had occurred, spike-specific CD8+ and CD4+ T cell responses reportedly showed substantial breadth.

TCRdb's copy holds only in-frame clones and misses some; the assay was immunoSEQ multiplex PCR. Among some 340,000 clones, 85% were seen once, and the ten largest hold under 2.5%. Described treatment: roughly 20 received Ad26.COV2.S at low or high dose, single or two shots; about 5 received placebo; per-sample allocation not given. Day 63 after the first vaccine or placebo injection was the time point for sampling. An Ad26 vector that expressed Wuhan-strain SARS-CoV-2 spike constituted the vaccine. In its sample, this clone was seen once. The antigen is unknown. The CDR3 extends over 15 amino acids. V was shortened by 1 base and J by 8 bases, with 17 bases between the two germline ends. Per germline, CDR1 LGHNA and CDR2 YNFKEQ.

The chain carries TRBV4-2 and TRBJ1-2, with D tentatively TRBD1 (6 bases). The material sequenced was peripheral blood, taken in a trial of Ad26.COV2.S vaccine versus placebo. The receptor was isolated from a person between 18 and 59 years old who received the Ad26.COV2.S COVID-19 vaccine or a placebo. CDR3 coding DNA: TGTGCCAGCAGCCAAGCTGCGACAGGAACTGTCGGCTACACCTTC. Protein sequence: CASSQAATGTVGYTF.